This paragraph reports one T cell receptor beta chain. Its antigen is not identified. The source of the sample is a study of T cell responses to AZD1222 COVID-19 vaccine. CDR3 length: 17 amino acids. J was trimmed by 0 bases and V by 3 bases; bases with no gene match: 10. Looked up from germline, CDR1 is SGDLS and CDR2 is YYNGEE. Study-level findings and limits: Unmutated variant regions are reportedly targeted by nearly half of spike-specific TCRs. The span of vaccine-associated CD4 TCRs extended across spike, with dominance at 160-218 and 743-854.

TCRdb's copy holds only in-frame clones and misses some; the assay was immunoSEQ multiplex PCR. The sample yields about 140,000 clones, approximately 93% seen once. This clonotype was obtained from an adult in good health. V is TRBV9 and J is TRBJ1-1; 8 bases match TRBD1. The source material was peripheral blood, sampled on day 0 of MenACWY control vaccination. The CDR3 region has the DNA TGTGCCAGCAGCGCACTTATAAAACAGGGGGTGAACACTGAAGCTTTCTTT. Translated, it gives CASSALIKQGVNTEAFF. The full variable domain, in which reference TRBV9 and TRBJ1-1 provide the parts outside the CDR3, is DSGVTQTPKHLITATGQRVTLRCSPRSGDLSVYWYQQSLDQGLQFLIQYYNGEERAKGNILERFSAQQFPDLHSELNLSSLELGDSALYFCASSALIKQGVNTEAFFGQGTRLTVV.